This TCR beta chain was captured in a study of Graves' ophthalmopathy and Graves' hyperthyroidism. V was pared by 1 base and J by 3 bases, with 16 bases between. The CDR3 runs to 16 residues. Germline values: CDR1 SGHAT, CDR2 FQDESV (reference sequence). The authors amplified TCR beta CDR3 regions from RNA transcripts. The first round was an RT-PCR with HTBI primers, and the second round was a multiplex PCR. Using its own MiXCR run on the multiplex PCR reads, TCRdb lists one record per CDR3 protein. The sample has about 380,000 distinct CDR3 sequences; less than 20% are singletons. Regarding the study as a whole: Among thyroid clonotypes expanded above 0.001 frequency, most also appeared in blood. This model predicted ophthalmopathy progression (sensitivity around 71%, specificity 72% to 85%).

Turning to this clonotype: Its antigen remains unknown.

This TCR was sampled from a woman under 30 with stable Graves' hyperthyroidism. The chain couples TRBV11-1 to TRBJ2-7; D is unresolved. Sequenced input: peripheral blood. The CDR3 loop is CASSLVRVSTLYEQYF. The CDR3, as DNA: TGTGCCAGCAGCTTAGTAAGAGTCTCTACCCTCTACGAGCAGTACTTC.